This TCR beta chain was obtained from a study of T cells after yellow fever vaccination. Study conclusions and caveats: Abundant clonotypes from the bulk population could have been carried over as contaminants into FACS-sorted repertoires. Once the booster was given, most primary-vaccination clones reappeared, at approximately 97% for CD4 and 88% for CD8.

This clonotype has just a few counts. The target antigen is unknown. TCRdb reprocessed the 5' RACE reads with MiXCR, giving one entry per CDR3 protein. The sample carries roughly 500,000 distinct CDR3 sequences, over 15% recorded once. The starting material was PBMCs, obtained 15 days after the yellow fever booster vaccination. The sequence derives from a man aged 25 to 40 who received the YFV17D yellow fever vaccine.

The CDR3 protein is CASSLNRGPRSYEQYF. The CDR3 DNA is TGTGCCAGCAGTTTAAATCGGGGTCCTAGATCCTACGAGCAGTACTTC. The V and J genes are TRBV12-3 or TRBV12-4 and TRBJ2-7, with a possible D match to TRBD2 (5 bases). The CDR3 has 16 residues. The V end was cut by 2 bases, the J end by 1 base, with 15 bases between.